This is a list of T cell receptor beta chains from one sample in a study of cytomegalovirus exposure and HLA in healthy donors. Using immunoSEQ multiplex PCR, the repertoire was profiled, and TCRdb retains in-frame clones only, with some absent. The sample includes under 400,000 clones, roughly 88% of them seen just once. The sequencing sample was made of PBMCs. Receptor source: a woman under 30 in good health and CMV-seronegative. The CDR3 runs from the conserved cysteine through the conserved F or W. The D gene is left open where the match is weak. Clone size is not always given. Where it is, it says once, few, many or a class for expanded clones.

D	J	size	V	DNA	CDR3
TRBD2	TRBJ2-2	NA	TRBV6-4	TGTGCCAGCAGTGGGACTAGCGGTAGCGCCGGGGAGCTGTTTTTT	CASSGTSGSAGELFF
TRBD1	TRBJ1-3	NA	TRBV19	TGTGCCAGTAGTATTACCGGGACAGGTGGAAACACCATATATTTT	CASSITGTGGNTIYF
TRBD1	TRBJ1-1	NA	TRBV29-1	TGCAGCGTTCGGACAGGGGGCTCCTCCAGGCCTGAAGCTTTCTTT	CSVRTGGSSRPEAFF
TRBD2	TRBJ2-4	NA	TRBV4-1	TGCGCCAGCAGCCAAGTGGTAGCGGGGGAAAACATTCAGTACTTC	CASSQVVAGENIQYF
TRBD1	TRBJ2-7	NA	TRBV7-9	TGTGCCAGCAGCTCGAACTCGGACAGGGGGCACGAGCAGTACTTC	CASSSNSDRGHEQYF
TRBD2	TRBJ2-2	NA	TRBV6-1	TGTGCCAGCAGTGCCAGCCTGGGAGCGGGAGAGGCCGGGGAGCTGTTTTTT	CASSASLGAGEAGELFF
TRBD2	TRBJ2-7	NA	TRBV5-1	TGCGCCAGCAGCTCGGGTCGGGGCGGGAGAGGGGACGAGCAGTACTTC	CASSSGRGGRGDEQYF
NA	TRBJ1-1	NA	TRBV27	TGTGCCAGCAGTTTAAGTAGGAGGGCGTCTGAAGCTTTCTTT	CASSLSRRASEAFF
TRBD2	TRBJ2-3	NA	TRBV27	TGTGCCAGCAGTCCCCTCCGGGGGACTAGCGGGAACACAGATACGCAGTATTTT	CASSPLRGTSGNTDTQYF
NA	TRBJ2-3	NA	TRBV7-6	TGTGCCAGCAGCTTAATAACAGATACGCAGTATTTT	CASSLITDTQYF
NA	TRBJ1-1	NA	TRBV9	TGTGCCAGCAGCGCACAACAGGGAGTCGGTACTGAAGCTTTCTTT	CASSAQQGVGTEAFF
NA	TRBJ2-1	once	TRBV14	TGTGCCAGCAGCCATCGTTGGGACACTTCTTGGGGTGAGCAGTTCTTC	CASSHRWDTSWGEQFF
NA	TRBJ1-6	NA	TRBV6-1	TGTGCCACTCTAGTGGGACATGGGGGTTCACCCCTCCACTTT	CATLVGHGGSPLHF
NA	TRBJ2-5	NA	TRBV5-1	TGCGCCAGCGGATCTAGCACTATCCAAGAGACCCAGTACTTC	CASGSSTIQETQYF